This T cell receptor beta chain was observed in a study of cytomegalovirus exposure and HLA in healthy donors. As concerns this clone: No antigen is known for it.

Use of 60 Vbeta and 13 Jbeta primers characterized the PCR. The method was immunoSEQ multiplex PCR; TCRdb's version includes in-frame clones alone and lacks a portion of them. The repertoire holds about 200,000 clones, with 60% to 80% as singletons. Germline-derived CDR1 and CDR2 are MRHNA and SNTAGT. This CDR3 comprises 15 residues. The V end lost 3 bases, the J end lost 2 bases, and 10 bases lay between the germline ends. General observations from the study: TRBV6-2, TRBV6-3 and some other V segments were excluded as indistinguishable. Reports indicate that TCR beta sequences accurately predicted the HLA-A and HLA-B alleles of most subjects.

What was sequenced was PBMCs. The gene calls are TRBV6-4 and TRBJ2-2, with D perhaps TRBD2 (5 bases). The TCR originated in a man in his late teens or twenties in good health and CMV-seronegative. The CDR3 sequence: CASSEGGTNTGELFF. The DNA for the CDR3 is TGTGCCAGCAGTGAAGGAGGAACCAACACCGGGGAGCTGTTTTTT.